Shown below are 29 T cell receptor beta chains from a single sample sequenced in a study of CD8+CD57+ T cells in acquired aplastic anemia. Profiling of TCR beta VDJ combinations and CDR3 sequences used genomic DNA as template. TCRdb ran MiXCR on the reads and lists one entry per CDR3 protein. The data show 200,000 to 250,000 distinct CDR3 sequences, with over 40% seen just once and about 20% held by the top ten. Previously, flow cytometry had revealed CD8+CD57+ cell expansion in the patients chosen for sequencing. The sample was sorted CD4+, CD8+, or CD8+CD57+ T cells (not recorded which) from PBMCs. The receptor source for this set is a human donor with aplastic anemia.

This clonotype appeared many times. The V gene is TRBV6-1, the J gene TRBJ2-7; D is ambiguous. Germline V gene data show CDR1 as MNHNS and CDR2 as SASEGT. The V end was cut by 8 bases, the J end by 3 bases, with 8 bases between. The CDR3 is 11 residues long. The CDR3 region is CASRINYEQYF. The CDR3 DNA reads TGTGCCAGCCGGATCAACTACGAGCAGTACTTC.

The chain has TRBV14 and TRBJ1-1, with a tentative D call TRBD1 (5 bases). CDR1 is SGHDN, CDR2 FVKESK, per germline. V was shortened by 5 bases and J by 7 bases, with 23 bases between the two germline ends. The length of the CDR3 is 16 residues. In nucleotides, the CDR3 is TGTGCCAGCAGCTCAACGACATCGGGGCGGGCCTTTGAAGCTTTCTTT. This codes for CASSSTTSGRAFEAFF.

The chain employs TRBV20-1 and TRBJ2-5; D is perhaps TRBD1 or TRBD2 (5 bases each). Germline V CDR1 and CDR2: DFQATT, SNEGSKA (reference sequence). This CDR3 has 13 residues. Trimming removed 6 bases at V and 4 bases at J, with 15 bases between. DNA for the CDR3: TGCAGTGCCACTAGTAGGGACCGAGAGACCCAGTACTTC. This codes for CSATSRDRETQYF.

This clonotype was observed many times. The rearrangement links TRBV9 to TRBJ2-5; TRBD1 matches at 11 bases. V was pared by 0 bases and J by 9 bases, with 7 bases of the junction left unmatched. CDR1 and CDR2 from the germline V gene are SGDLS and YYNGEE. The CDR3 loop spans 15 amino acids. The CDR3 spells CASSVGTGGALAQYF. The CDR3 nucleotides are TGTGCCAGCAGCGTAGGGACAGGGGGCGCGTTGGCCCAGTACTTC.

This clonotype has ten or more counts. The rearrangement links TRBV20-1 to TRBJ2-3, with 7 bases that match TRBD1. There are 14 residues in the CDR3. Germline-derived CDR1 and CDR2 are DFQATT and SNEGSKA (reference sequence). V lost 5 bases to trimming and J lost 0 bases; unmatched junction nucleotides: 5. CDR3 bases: TGCAGTGCTTCCCGGGACAGTAGCACAGATACGCAGTATTTT. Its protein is CSASRDSSTDTQYF.

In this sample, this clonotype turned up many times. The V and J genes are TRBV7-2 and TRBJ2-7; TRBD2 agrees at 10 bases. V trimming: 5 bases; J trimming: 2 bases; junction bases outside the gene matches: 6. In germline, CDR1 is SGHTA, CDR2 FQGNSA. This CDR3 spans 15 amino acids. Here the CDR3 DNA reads TGTGCCAGCAGCCCCGGGACTAGCGCCGCCTACGAGCAGTACTTC. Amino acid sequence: CASSPGTSAAYEQYF.

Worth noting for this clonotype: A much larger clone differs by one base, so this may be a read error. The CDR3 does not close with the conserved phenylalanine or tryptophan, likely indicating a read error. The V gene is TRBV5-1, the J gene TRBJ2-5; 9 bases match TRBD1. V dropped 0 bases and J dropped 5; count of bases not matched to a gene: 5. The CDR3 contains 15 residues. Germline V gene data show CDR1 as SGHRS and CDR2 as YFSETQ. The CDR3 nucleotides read TGCGCCAGCAGCTTGGAGGGACAGGGCGGCGAGACCCAGTACCTC. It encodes CASSLEGQGGETQYL.

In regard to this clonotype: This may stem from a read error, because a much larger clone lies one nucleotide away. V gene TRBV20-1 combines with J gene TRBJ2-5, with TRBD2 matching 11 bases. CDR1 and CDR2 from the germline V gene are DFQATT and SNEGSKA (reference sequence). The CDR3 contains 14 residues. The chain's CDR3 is CGARDLLAGGTQYF. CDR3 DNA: TGCGGTGCTAGAGATCTTCTAGCGGGGGGAACCCAGTACTTC.

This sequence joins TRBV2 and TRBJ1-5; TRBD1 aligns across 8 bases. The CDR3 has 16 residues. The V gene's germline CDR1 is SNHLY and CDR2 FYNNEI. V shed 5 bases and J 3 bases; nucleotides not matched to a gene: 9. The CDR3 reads CASSYDRGIDNQPQHF. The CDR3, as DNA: TGTGCCAGCAGTTACGACAGGGGAATTGACAATCAGCCCCAGCATTTT. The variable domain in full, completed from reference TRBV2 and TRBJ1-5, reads EPEVTQTPSHQVTQMGQEVILRCVPISNHLYFYWYRQILGQKVEFLVSFYNNEISEKSEIFDDQFSVERPDGSNFTLKIRSTKLEDSAMYFCASSYDRGIDNQPQHFGDGTRLSIL.

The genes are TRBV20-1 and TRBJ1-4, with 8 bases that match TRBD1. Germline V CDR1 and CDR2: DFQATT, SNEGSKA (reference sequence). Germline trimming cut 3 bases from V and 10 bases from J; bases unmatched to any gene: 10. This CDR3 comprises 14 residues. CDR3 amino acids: CSASSTGEKAKLFF. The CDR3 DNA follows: TGCAGTGCTAGTTCGACAGGGGAGAAGGCAAAACTGTTTTTT.

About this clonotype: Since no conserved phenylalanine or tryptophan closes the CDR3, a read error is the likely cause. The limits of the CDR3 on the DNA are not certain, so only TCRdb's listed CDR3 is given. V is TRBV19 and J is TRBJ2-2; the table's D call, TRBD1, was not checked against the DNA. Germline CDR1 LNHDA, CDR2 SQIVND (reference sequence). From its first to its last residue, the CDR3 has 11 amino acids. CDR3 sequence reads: CASSLYSGTGV.

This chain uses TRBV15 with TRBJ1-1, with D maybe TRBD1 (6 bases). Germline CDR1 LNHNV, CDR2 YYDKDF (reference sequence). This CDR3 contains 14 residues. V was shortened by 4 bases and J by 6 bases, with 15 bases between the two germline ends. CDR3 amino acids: CATSIRRDTPEAFF. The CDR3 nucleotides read TGTGCCACCAGCATCCGCCGGGACACACCTGAAGCTTTCTTT.

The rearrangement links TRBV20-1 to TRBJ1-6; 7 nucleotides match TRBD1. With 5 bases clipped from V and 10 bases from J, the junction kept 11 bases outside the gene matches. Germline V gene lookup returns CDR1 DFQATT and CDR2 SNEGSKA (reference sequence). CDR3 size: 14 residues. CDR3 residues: CSAALDRARSPLHF. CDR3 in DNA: TGCAGTGCTGCCCTCGACAGGGCTAGGTCACCCCTCCACTTT.

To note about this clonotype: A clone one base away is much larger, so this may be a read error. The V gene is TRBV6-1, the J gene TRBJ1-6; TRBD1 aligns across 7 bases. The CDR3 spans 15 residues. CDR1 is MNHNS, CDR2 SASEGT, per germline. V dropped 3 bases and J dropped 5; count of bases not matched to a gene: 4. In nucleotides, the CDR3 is TGTGCCAGCAGTGAGACGGGACAGAATAATTCACCCCTCCACTTT. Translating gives CASSETGQNNSPLHF.

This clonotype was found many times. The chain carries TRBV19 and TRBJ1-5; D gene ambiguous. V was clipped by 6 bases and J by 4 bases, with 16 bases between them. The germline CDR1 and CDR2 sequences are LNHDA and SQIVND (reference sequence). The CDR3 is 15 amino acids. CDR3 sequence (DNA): TGTGCCAGTAGCCGATGGTCCACTGGGAATCAGCCCCAGCATTTT. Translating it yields CASSRWSTGNQPQHF.

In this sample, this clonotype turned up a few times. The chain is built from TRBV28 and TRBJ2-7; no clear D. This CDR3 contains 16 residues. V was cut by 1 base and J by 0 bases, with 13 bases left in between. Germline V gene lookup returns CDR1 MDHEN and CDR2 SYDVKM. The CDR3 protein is CASSLYGRTSSYEQYF. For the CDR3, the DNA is TGTGCCAGCAGTTTATATGGACGGACGAGCTCCTACGAGCAGTACTTC.

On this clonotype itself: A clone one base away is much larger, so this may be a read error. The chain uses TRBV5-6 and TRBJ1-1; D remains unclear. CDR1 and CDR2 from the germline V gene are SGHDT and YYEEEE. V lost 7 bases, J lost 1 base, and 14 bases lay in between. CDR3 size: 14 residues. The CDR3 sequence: CASAFSGQNTEAFF. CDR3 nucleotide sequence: TGTGCCAGCGCTTTCAGCGGGCAGAACACTGAAGCTTTCTTT. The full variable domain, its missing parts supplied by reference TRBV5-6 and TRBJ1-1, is DAGVTQSPTHLIKTRGQQVTLRCSPKSGHDTVSWYQQALGQGPQFIFQYYEEEERQRGNFPDRFSGHQFPNYSSELNVNALLLGDSALYLCASAFSGQNTEAFFGQGTRLTVV.

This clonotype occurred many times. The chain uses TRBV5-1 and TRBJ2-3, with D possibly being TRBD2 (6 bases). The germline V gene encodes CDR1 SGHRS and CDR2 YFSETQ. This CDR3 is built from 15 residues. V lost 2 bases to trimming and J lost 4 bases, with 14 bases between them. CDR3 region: CASSLVYGGADTQYF. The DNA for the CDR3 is TGCGCCAGCAGCTTAGTGTACGGCGGGGCAGATACGCAGTATTTT.

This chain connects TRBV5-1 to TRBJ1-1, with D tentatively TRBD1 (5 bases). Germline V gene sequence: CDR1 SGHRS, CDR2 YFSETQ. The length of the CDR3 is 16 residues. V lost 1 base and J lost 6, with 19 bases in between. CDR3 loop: CASSLFGDSVRSEAFF. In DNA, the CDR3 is TGCGCCAGCAGCTTGTTCGGGGACTCTGTACGCTCTGAAGCTTTCTTT.

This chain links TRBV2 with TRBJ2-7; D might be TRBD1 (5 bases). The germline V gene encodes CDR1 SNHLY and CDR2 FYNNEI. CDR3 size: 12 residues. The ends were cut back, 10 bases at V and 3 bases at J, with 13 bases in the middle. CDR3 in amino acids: CAIVRQNYEQYF. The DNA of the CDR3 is TGTGCCATCGTACGACAGAACTACGAGCAGTACTTC.

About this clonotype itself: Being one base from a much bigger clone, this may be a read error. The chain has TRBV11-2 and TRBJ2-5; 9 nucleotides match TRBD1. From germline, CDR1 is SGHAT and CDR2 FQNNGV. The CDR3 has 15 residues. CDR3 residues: CACSQGRQGGVTQYF. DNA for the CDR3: TGTGCCTGCAGCCAAGGGCGACAGGGGGGCGTGACCCAGTACTTC.

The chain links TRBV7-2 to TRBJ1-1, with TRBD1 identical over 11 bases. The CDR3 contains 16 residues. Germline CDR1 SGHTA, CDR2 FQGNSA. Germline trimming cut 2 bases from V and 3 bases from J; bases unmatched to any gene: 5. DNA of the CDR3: TGTGCCAGCAGCTTATGGACAGGGGGCGAATACACTGAAGCTTTCTTT. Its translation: CASSLWTGGEYTEAFF.

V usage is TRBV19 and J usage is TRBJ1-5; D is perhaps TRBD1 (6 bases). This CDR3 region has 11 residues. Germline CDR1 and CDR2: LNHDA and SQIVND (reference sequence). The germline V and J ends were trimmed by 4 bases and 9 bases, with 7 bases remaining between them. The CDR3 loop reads CASSTRGPQHF. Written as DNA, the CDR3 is TGTGCCAGTAGTACCAGGGGGCCCCAGCATTTT. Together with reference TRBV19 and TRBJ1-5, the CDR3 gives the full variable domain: DGGITQSPKYLFRKEGQNVTLSCEQNLNHDAMYWYRQDPGQGLRLIYYSQIVNDFQKGDIAEGYSVSREKKESFPLTVTSAQKNPTAFYLCASSTRGPQHFGDGTRLSIL.

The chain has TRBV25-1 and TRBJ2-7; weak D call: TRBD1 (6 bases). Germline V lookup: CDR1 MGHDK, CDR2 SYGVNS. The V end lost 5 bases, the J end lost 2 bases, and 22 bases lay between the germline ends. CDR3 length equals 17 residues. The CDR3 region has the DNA TGTGCCAGCAGTTACTCGAACAACAGGGCGTTTCCCTACGAGCAGTACTTC. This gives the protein CASSYSNNRAFPYEQYF.

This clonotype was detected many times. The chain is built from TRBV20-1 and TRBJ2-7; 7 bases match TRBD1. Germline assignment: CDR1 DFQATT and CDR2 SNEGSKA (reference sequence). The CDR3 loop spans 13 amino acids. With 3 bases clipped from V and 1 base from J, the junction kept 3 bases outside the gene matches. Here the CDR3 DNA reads TGCAGTGCTAGCCGGGGACAGTCCTACGAGCAGTACTTC. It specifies CSASRGQSYEQYF.

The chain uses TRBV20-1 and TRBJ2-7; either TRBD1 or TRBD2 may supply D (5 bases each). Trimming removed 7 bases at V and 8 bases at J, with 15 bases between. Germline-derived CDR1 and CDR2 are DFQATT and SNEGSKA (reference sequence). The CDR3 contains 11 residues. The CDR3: CSVYGGHKQYF. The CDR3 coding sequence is TGCAGTGTATATGGGGGTCACAAGCAGTACTTC.

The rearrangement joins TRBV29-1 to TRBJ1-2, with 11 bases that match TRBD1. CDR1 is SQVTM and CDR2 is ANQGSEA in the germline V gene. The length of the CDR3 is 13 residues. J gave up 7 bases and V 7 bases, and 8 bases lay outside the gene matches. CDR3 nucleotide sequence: TGCAGCGCTGCCGGGACAGGGGGGGGTGGCTACACCTTC. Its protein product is CSAAGTGGGGYTF.

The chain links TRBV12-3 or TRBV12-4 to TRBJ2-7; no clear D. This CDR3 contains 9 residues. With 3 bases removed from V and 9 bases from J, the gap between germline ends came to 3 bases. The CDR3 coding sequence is TGTGCCAGCAGTTTCGGGCAGTACTTC. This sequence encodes CASSFGQYF.

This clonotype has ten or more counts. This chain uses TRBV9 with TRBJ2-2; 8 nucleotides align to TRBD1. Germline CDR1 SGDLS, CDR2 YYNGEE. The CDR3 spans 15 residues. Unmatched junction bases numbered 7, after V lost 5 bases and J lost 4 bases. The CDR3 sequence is CASRAGGAGTGELFF. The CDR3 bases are TGTGCCAGCAGAGCAGGGGGCGCTGGCACCGGGGAGCTGTTTTTT.